One T cell receptor (beta chain) is described in this entry. Its cognate antigen is unknown. TCRdb reanalyzed the 5' RACE reads and collapses them to one entry per CDR3 protein, without DNA. Here the sample table reports 350,000 to 500,000 distinct CDR3 sequences. The record originates from a study of monozygotic twins with inflammatory bowel disease. Regarding the study as a whole: IBD patients shared fewer clonotypes with others than healthy twins, especially with disease activity. Differences in immunosuppressive treatment may have been a source of added variability in patient repertoires.

The CDR3 runs 15 residues. Germline V gene lookup returns CDR1 MNHEY and CDR2 SVGEGT. The chain links TRBV6-2 or TRBV6-3 to TRBJ2-1; TCRdb's D gene call, TRBD1, goes unchecked for lack of DNA. The sequenced material came from blood. This clonotype was obtained from a human donor with ulcerative colitis or Crohn's disease, or a healthy co-twin of an affected twin (not recorded which). CDR3 sequence reads: CASMGGAHSYNEQFF.